The sequence of this T cell receptor (beta chain) was determined in a study of T cells in Graves' hyperthyroidism and ophthalmopathy. Study information: Once the initial diagnosis was made, peripheral blood was obtained before any treatment. Study-level findings and limits: Ophthalmopathy and stable hyperthyroidism were separated by a 13 V-J model.

Absence of ophthalmopathy progression within 18 months defined stable Graves' hyperthyroidism. Clinical symptoms, serum thyroxine, TRAb, thyroid ultrasound and orbital computed tomography informed diagnoses. RNA transcripts served as the template for amplifying TCR beta CDR3 regions. A first-round RT-PCR of the TCR CDR3 used the HTBI primer set. Each CDR3 protein gets one entry after TCRdb re-called the multiplex PCR reads with MiXCR. The repertoire includes 700,000 to 850,000 distinct CDR3 sequences, approximately 40% of them detected once, and less than 40% sits in the top ten. The sample holds many counts of this clonotype. Antigen: not known. In germline, CDR1 is SEHNR, CDR2 FQNEAQ (reference sequence). The CDR3 length is 16 residues. J gave up 5 bases and V 4 bases, and 8 bases lay outside the gene matches.

The receptor's source is a woman in her 40s with Graves' hyperthyroidism. V gene TRBV7-9 combines with J gene TRBJ2-7, with TRBD2 matching 13 bases. The specimen was blood. The CDR3 protein is CASSSAPGTSGDEQYF. The CDR3 bases are TGTGCCAGCAGCTCCGCCCCCGGGACTAGCGGGGACGAGCAGTACTTC. Together with reference TRBV7-9 and TRBJ2-7, the CDR3 gives the full variable domain: DTGVSQNPRHKITKRGQNVTFRCDPISEHNRLYWYRQTLGQGPEFLTYFQNEAQLEKSRLLSDRFSAERPKGSFSTLEIQRTEQGDSAMYLCASSSAPGTSGDEQYFGPGTRLTVT.